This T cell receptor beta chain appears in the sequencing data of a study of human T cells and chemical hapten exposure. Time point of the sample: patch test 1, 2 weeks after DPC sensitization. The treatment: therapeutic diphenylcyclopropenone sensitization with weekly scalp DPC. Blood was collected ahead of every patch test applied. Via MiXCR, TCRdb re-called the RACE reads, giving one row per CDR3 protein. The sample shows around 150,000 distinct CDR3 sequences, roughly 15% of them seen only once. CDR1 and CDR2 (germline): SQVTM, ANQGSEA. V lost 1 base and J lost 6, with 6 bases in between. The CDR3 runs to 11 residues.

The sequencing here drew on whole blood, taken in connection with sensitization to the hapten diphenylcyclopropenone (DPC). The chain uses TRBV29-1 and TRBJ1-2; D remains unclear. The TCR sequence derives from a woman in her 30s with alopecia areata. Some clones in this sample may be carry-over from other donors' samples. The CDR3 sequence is CSVEAGDGYTF. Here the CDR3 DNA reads TGCAGCGTTGAAGCCGGGGATGGCTACACCTTC.